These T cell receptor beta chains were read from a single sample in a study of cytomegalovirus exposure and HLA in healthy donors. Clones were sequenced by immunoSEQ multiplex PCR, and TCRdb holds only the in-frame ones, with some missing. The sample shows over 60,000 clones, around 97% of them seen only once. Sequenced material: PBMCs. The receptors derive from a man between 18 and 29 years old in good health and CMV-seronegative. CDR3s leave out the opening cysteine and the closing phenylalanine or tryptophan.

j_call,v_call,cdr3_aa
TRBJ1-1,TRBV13,ASSLDRGKMNTEAF
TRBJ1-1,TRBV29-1,SVTPGNTEAF
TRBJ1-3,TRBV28,ASSLLPGDGNTIY
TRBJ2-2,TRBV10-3,AISVQQGTVTGELF
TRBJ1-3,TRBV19,ASSPGVGSGNTIY
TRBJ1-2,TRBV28,ASSLGGTNNGFGYT
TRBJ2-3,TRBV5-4,ASSVAGTGAHTDTQY
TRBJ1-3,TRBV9,ASSVTGGLSGNTIY
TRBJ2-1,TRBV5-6,ASSLGQGPLNEQF
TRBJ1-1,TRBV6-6,ASSYNRERGEAF
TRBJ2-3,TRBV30,AWSTLNRETDTQY
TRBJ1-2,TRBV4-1,ASSPERTGTTYGYT
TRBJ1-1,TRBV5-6,ASSLPRGGTEAF
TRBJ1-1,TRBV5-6,ASSLVQEAF
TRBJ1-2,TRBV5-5,ASSLGAGQPYGYT
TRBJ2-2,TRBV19,ASSIEGRGPGDTGELF
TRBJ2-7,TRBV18,ASSPTAISSYEQY
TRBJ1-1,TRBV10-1,ASSAGTGGDTEAF
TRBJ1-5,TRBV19,ATPRVEDQPQH
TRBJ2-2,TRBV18,ASSPKGQTNTGELF
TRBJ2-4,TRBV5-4,ASREVSKNIQY
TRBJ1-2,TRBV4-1,ASSQDWEYGYT
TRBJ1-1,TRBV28,ASSSSGVMNTEAF
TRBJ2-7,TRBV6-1,ASSEGLAITYEQY
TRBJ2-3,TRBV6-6,ASSYGTSSTDTQY
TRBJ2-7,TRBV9,ASSDGTGGYEQY
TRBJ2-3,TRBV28,ASSPRGQPNTDTQY
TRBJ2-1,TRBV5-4,ASSFNAYEQF
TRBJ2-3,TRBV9,ASSSNPGLAGDTQY
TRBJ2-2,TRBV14,ASSQFLAETNTGELF
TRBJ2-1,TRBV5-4,ASSHQLAGESQF
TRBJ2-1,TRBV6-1,ASPPGPSSYNEQF
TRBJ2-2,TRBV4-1,ASNGQWGSGELF
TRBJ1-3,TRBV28,AISPRGQGAGNTIY
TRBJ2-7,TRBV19,ASSTDRGYEQY
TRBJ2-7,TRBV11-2,ASSRTSGRSSYEQY
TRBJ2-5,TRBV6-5,ASSYSSVQTQY
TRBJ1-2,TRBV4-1,ASSQEGTGSYT
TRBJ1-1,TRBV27,ASSRQGSTEAF
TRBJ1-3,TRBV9,ASSVGSNSGNTIY
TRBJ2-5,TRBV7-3,ASSLTGTGGETQY
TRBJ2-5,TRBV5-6,ASSPIGGQETQY
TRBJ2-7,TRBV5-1,ASSLGQGAYEQY
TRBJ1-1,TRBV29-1,SVEGTNTEAF
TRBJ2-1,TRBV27,ASSFLAGAYNEQF
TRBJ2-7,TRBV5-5,ASSSGLEAYEQY
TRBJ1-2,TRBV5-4,ASSQGSDYGYT
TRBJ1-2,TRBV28,ASSPRMGGHGYT
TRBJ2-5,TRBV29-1,SVERLVAGVQETQY
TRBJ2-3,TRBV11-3,ASSLSGVDTQY
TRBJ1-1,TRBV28,ASSFFRSMNTEAF
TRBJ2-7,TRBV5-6,ASSQNPGQGYEQY
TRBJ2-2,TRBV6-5,ASIPDRGYTGELF